A selection of T cell receptor beta chains follows, all from one sample in a study of blood T cell repertoires in COVID-19. The repertoire was sequenced with immunoSEQ multiplex PCR; TCRdb's copy has only in-frame clones and lacks some. This repertoire shows about 220,000 clones, 82% found once; its top ten account for roughly 5.5%. Specimen: peripheral blood. The source of these receptors is a woman aged 70-85 years with COVID-19, enrolled during active disease. Both conserved end residues are part of each CDR3. D genes are given only for firm matches. Not all rows give a size; the values are once, few, many and, for expanded clones, a class.

>TRBJ2-7|TRBV7-2|TRBD1|few
TGTGCCAGCAGCTTAGGAGGGGGCCTCTCCTACGAGCAGTACTTC
CASSLGGGLSYEQYF
>TRBJ1-2|TRBV10-3|TRBD1|few
TGTGCCGTAGGGACAGCTAACTATGGCTACACCTTC
CAVGTANYGYTF
>TRBJ2-3|TRBV19|TRBD2|-
TGTGCCAGTAGTGTAGCCTTCAGCGGGAGCACGCAGTATTTT
CASSVAFSGSTQYF
>TRBJ1-2|TRBV29-1|TRBD1|-
TGCAGCGTTGATGGACAGGTGCTGACGAGGGGCTACACCTTC
CSVDGQVLTRGYTF
>TRBJ1-1|TRBV7-2|-|-
TGTGCCAGCAGCTTCGAGGGATTCACTGAAGCTTTCTTT
CASSFEGFTEAFF
>TRBJ2-3|TRBV7-9|TRBD2|-
TGTGCCAGCAGCTTAGTTGCGGGAGGGGGAGATACGCAGTATTTT
CASSLVAGGGDTQYF
>TRBJ1-5|TRBV18|-|-
TGTGCCAGCTCACCAGGACGGGGGGTGGGTCAGCCCCAGCATTTT
CASSPGRGVGQPQHF
>TRBJ2-2|TRBV4-1|-|-
TGCGCCAGCACCTTTAGCAGCGGCAGAACCGGGGAGCTGTTTTTT
CASTFSSGRTGELFF
>TRBJ1-6|TRBV10-3|TRBD1|-
TGTGCCATCAGTGAGTCCGGGACAGGAAATTCACCCCTCCACTTT
CAISESGTGNSPLHF
>TRBJ2-6|TRBV10-3|-|once
TGTGCCATCAGGTTAGCTGGGGCCAACGTCCTGACTTTC
CAIRLAGANVLTF
>TRBJ2-5|TRBV30|TRBD1|once
TGTGCCTGGAGTACAAAAGGGGGGGACAGGGGTACCCAGTACTTC
CAWSTKGGDRGTQYF
>TRBJ2-1|TRBV7-2|TRBD2|few
TGTGCCAGCAGCTTAGGACTAGCGGGAGGACAGAATGAGCAGTTCTTC
CASSLGLAGGQNEQFF
>TRBJ1-2|TRBV7-9|TRBD1|few
TGTGCCAGCAGCTCGGGACAGGGGCTCAACTATGGCTACACCTTC
CASSSGQGLNYGYTF
>TRBJ1-5|TRBV28|-|-
TGTGCCAGCAGTTTAATGAGCCGAAGCAATCAGCCCCAGCATTTT
CASSLMSRSNQPQHF
>TRBJ1-2|TRBV5-5|-|-
TGTGCCAGCAGCCCAAGCCCCGGGATCCCTAACTATGGCTACACCTTC
CASSPSPGIPNYGYTF
>TRBJ2-1|TRBV7-9|TRBD2|once
TGTGCCAGCAGCTTGGCTAGCGGGAGCCCGAATGAGCAGTTCTTC
CASSLASGSPNEQFF
>TRBJ1-5|TRBV28|TRBD1|few
TGTGCCAGCTCGAGACTTAGACAGGGATCAAATCAGCCCCAGCATTTT
CASSRLRQGSNQPQHF
>TRBJ2-7|TRBV21-1|-|-
TGTGCCAGCAGCAGGGCGGGACAGGGTCTACAGCGGGACGGGGTCGAGCAGTACTTC
CASSRAGQGLQRDGVEQYF
>TRBJ1-1|TRBV6-5|-|-
TGTGCCAGCAGTTACCGGGGGATGGTTTCTGAAGCTTTCTTT
CASSYRGMVSEAFF
>TRBJ1-3|TRBV5-5|-|-
TGTGCCAGCAGCTTGGGGCGGCAGCCGGAGAGCGGAAACACCATATATTTT
CASSLGRQPESGNTIYF
>TRBJ2-5|TRBV19|TRBD2|-
TGTGCCAGTAGTACGTCGGCGGGAGGGTTCAGAGAGACCCAGTACTTC
CASSTSAGGFRETQYF
>TRBJ1-1|TRBV18|TRBD1|-
TGTGCCAGCTCATTTCAACAGGGGGCTGAGGAAGCTTTCTTT
CASSFQQGAEEAFF
>TRBJ1-1|TRBV6-2/TRBV6-3|-|few
TGTGCCAGCAGATACCGACAGGCTGGCACGAACACTGAAGCTTTCTTT
CASRYRQAGTNTEAFF
>TRBJ2-1|TRBV7-9|TRBD1|few
TGTGCCAGCAGCCCGAAGGGGACAGCACACTACAATGAGCAGTTCTTC
CASSPKGTAHYNEQFF
>TRBJ1-1|TRBV5-1|-|once
TGCGCCAGCAGCCGAGGACAGCCTTCGTACCCCGAAGCTTTCTTT
CASSRGQPSYPEAFF
>TRBJ2-7|TRBV6-2/TRBV6-3|TRBD1|-
TGTGCCAGCAGTTCAAGACAGGGGCGGTACGAGCAGTACTTC
CASSSRQGRYEQYF
>TRBJ2-2|TRBV18|TRBD2|-
TGTGCCAGCTCACCTGGACTAGCGACGAACACCGGGGAGCTGTTTTTT
CASSPGLATNTGELFF
>TRBJ2-2|TRBV6-2/TRBV6-3|-|few
TGTGCCAGCAGTTACTCTAGCGGGAACACCGGGGAGCTGTTTTTT
CASSYSSGNTGELFF
>TRBJ2-1|TRBV7-3|-|-
TGTGCCAGCAGCTTGAACAGGGACTCCTACAATGAGCAGTTCTTC
CASSLNRDSYNEQFF
>TRBJ1-4|TRBV6-5|TRBD1|-
TGTGCCAGCAGTTACTCGACAGGGGCAACTGAAAAACTGTTTTTT
CASSYSTGATEKLFF
>TRBJ2-2|TRBV6-5|TRBD2|-
TGTGCCAGCGGTAGCGGGAGAGCAACCGGGGAGCTGTTTTTT
CASGSGRATGELFF
>TRBJ2-1|TRBV20-1|-|once
TGCAGTGCTAGAGCTAATGAGCAGTTCTTC
CSARANEQFF
>TRBJ2-7|TRBV29-1|-|-
TGCAGCGTTGCTCCGGATACAGGTGCCTACGAGCAGTACTTC
CSVAPDTGAYEQYF
>TRBJ1-5|TRBV5-1|-|-
TGCGCCAGCAGCTTGGGCGTGGGCAATCAGCCCCAGCATTTT
CASSLGVGNQPQHF
>TRBJ1-3|TRBV9|TRBD1|few
TGTGCCAGCAGCGCAAAACAGGGGGCGAGCTCTGGAAACACCATATATTTT
CASSAKQGASSGNTIYF
>TRBJ2-7|TRBV19|TRBD1|-
TGTGCCAGTAGTGGTCCCGGGACAGGGCCCTACGAGCAGTACTTC
CASSGPGTGPYEQYF
>TRBJ2-7|TRBV7-8|-|-
TGTGCCAGCAGCACCTCGACAGACTCCTACGAGCAGTACTTC
CASSTSTDSYEQYF
>TRBJ1-1|TRBV12-5|-|-
TGTGCTAGTTTATTCAGTGGGGCGAACGCTGAAGCTTTCTTT
CASLFSGANAEAFF
>TRBJ2-7|TRBV27|-|-
TGTGCCAGCAGTCTAGGGCCGGACAGAAGCCTCTACGAGCAGTACTTC
CASSLGPDRSLYEQYF
>TRBJ1-2|TRBV6-4|TRBD1|-
TGTGCCAGCAGTCCACAGGGGGACTATGGCTACACCTTC
CASSPQGDYGYTF
>TRBJ2-1|TRBV5-4|TRBD2|-
TGTGCCAGCAGCTCCGAAGCGGGAGCCCTCCATCCTCCTTCCTACAATGAGCAGTTCTTC
CASSSEAGALHPPSYNEQFF
>TRBJ1-1|TRBV18|TRBD1|-
TGTGCCAGCTCACTTGCCGGGACAGGGCGGGAAGCTTTCTTT
CASSLAGTGREAFF
>TRBJ1-2|TRBV24-1|-|few
TGTGCCACCAGTGATCGCGGTGGCTACACCTTC
CATSDRGGYTF
>TRBJ1-5|TRBV7-8|-|-
TGTGCCAGCAGCTTAGTCGGGGGGGACCAGCCCCAGCATTTT
CASSLVGGDQPQHF
>TRBJ2-3|TRBV19|TRBD1|-
TGTGCCAGTAGTAGGGACAGGGGAACAGATACGCAGTATTTT
CASSRDRGTDTQYF
>TRBJ2-7|TRBV29-1|-|-
TGCAGCGTCGCACAACAGGGCCCCCCCTACGAGCAGTACTTC
CSVAQQGPPYEQYF